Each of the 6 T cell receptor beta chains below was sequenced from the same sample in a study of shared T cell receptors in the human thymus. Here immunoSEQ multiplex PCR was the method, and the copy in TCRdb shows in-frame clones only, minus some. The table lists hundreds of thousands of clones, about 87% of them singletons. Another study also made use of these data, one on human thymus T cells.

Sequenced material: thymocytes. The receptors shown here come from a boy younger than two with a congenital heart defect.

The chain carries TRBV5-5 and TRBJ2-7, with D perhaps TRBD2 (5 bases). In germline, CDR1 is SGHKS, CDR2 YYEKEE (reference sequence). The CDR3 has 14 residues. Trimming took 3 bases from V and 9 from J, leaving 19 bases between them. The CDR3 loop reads CASSWENLTLGQYF. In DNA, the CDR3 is TGTGCCAGCAGCTGGGAGAACCTAACCTTGGGGCAGTACTTC. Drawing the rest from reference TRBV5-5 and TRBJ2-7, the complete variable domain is DAGVTQSPTHLIKTRGQQVTLRCSPISGHKSVSWYQQVLGQGPQFIFQYYEKEERGRGNFPDRFSARQFPNYSSELNVNALLLGDSALYLCASSWENLTLGQYFGPGTRLTVT.

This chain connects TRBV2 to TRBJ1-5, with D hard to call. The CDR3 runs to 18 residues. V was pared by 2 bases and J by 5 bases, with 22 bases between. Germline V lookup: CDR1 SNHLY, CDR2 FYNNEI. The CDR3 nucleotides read TGTGCCAGCAGTGAAAAGTGGTCAGGCCGCGGGCGGTATCAGCCCCAGCATTTT. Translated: CASSEKWSGRGRYQPQHF.

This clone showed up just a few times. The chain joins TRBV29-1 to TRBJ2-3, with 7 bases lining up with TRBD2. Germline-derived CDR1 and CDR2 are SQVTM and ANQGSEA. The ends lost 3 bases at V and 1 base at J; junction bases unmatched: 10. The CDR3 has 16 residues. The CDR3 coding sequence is TGCAGCGTTGAGGGCACGGTGGGAGGGGGCACAGATACGCAGTATTTT. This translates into CSVEGTVGGGTDTQYF.

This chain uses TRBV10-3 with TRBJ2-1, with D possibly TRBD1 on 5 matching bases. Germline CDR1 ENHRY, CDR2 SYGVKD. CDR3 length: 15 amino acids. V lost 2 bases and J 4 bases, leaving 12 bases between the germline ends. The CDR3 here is CAISERGSRYNEQFF. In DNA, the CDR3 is TGTGCCATCAGTGAGAGGGGCAGCCGGTACAATGAGCAGTTCTTC.

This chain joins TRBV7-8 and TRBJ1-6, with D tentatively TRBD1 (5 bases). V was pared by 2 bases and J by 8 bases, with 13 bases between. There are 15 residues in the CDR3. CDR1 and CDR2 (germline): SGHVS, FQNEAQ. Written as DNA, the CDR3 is TGTGCCAGCAGCTTACGTGGAGGGGCCGATTCACCCCTCCACTTT. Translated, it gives CASSLRGGADSPLHF.

CDR3 protein: CASSQDPPCADTQYF. In DNA, the CDR3 is TGCGCCAGCAGCCAAGATCCCCCCTGTGCAGATACGCAGTATTTT. The chain carries TRBV4-3 and TRBJ2-3; D not certain. In germline, CDR1 is LGHNA, CDR2 YSLEER. Deletions cut 0 bases from V and 4 bases from J, with 11 bases between. This CDR3 has 15 residues.